These 32 T cell receptor beta chains share one sample of origin, sequenced in a study of T-cell memory formation after mild COVID-19 (TCRdb year 2021). The library was produced with 5' RACE. Sequencing was carried out with an Illumina NovaSeq 6000. TCRdb redid the processing of the public reads, applying fastp at Q25 and MiXCR, and retained in-frame beta chains. Here each entry gathers all rows of one CDR3 protein and keeps the most common genes and DNA. The table for this sample lists 540,000 or so distinct CDR3 sequences; roughly 21% of them were counted only once. Jointly, the top ten make up roughly an eighth of the sample. Sequencing used PBMCs or a T cell subset sorted from them (not recorded which). The receptors shown here come from an adult woman who had mild COVID-19 (a few samples of this study predate the infection). The sample titles of this study are shuffled in the database, so cell type and time point are left out; the donor was told from shared clones.

The chain carries TRBV5-1 and TRBJ2-2; D might be TRBD2 (5 bases). The CDR3 consists of 15 residues. CDR1 and CDR2 (germline): SGHRS, YFSETQ. Trimming took 3 bases from V and 4 from J, leaving 13 bases between them. The CDR3 sequence is CASSSQWGATGELFF. In DNA form, the CDR3 reads TGCGCCAGCAGCTCACAGTGGGGAGCCACCGGGGAGCTGTTTTTT.

The chain links TRBV5-1 to TRBJ2-2; TRBD2 matches 7 bases. Germline loops: CDR1 SGHRS, CDR2 YFSETQ. Losses at the gene ends were 7 bases for V and 3 bases for J; bases not matched to a gene: 6. This CDR3 region has 14 residues. The CDR3 is CASGGDSDTGELFF. CDR3 nucleotides: TGCGCCAGCGGGGGGGATTCGGACACCGGGGAGCTGTTTTTT.

This clonotype occurred a few times. The V and J genes are TRBV29-1 and TRBJ1-3; no clear D gene. Trimming left V 4 bases short and J 8 bases short, with 12 bases between. The germline CDR1 and CDR2 sequences are SQVTM and ANQGSEA. The CDR3 consists of 12 residues. The CDR3 loop is CSVAGYGDTIYF. The DNA of the CDR3 is TGCAGCGTTGCTGGCTACGGGGACACCATATATTTT.

This clonotype was detected only a few times. The chain links TRBV5-6 to TRBJ2-7; TRBD1 or TRBD2 may be the D gene (5 bases each). The V end was cut by 3 bases, the J end by 2 bases, with 12 bases between. Germline CDR1 is SGHDT and CDR2 is YYEEEE. The CDR3 is 14 amino acids. This CDR3 is CASSSEGLTYEQYF. DNA of the CDR3: TGTGCCAGCAGCTCCGAGGGGCTTACCTACGAGCAGTACTTC.

The chain couples TRBV6-6 to TRBJ2-1; maybe TRBD2 (7 bases). CDR1 is MNHNY, CDR2 SVGAGI, per germline (reference sequence). The CDR3 is 18 amino acids. V was cut by 2 bases and J by 0 bases, with 17 bases left in between. CDR3 amino acids: CASSYRLGGESSYNEQFF. DNA for the CDR3: TGTGCCAGCAGTTACCGGCTAGGGGGGGAAAGCTCCTACAATGAGCAGTTCTTC.

V usage is TRBV9 and J usage is TRBJ2-3, with D possibly being TRBD1 (7 bases). V shed 0 bases and J shed 1 base, with 15 bases lying between them. Germline CDR1 and CDR2: SGDLS and YYNGEE. The CDR3 runs 17 residues. The CDR3 nucleotides read TGTGCCAGCAGCGTAGGAGGAGGGGGCTGGGGCACAGATACGCAGTATTTT. It codes for CASSVGGGGWGTDTQYF. The whole variable domain, filled in from reference TRBV9 and TRBJ2-3, reads DSGVTQTPKHLITATGQRVTLRCSPRSGDLSVYWYQQSLDQGLQFLIQYYNGEERAKGNILERFSAQQFPDLHSELNLSSLELGDSALYFCASSVGGGGWGTDTQYFGPGTRLTVL.

The chain employs TRBV20-1 and TRBJ1-1; D gene unclear. V shed 6 bases and J shed 11 bases, with 16 bases lying between them. Germline V gene lookup returns CDR1 DFQATT and CDR2 SNEGSKA (reference sequence). CDR3 length equals 11 residues. The CDR3 region is CSALWGWAAFF. In DNA form, the CDR3 reads TGCAGTGCCTTGTGGGGATGGGCTGCTTTCTTT.

The rearrangement uses TRBV5-1 and TRBJ2-3; D perhaps matches TRBD2 (5 bases). The V gene lost 2 bases and the J gene lost 4 bases, with 14 bases spanning the gap. The CDR3 is 15 amino acids. Germline V lookup: CDR1 SGHRS, CDR2 YFSETQ. CDR3 sequence: CASSLGGSSSDTQYF. The CDR3 DNA reads TGCGCCAGCAGCTTAGGAGGAAGCAGCTCAGATACGCAGTATTTT.

This clonotype turned up a few times. The chain is built from TRBV29-1 and TRBJ2-5; the match to TRBD1 covers 9 bases. The V and J ends lost 6 bases and 4 bases, in that order; junction bases with no gene match: 6. Germline V gene lookup returns CDR1 SQVTM and CDR2 ANQGSEA. The CDR3 totals 13 residues. As DNA, the CDR3 is TGCAGCGTACTATCGACAGGGGGAGAGACCCAGTACTTC. Its protein is CSVLSTGGETQYF.

This clonotype was counted at least ten times. CDR3 residues: CASSLDIVKFF. For the CDR3, the DNA is TGCGCCAGCAGCTTGGATATAGTTAAGTTCTTC. The rearrangement links TRBV5-1 to TRBJ2-1; D is unclear. CDR3 size: 11 residues. Germline-derived CDR1 and CDR2 are SGHRS and YFSETQ. Between the trimmed V and J ends, which lost 0 bases and 14 bases, there was a span of 9 bases.

The chain links TRBV6-5 to TRBJ1-1; D uncertain. The CDR3 length is 16 residues. V was cut by 0 bases and J by 0 bases, with 11 bases left in between. Germline assignment: CDR1 MNHEY and CDR2 SVGAGI. As DNA, the CDR3 is TGTGCCAGCAGTTACTCAGTTGGACGGCTGAACACTGAAGCTTTCTTT. It codes for CASSYSVGRLNTEAFF.

The V call is TRBV5-1, the J call TRBJ2-1; 10 bases line up with TRBD1. This CDR3 is built from 16 residues. The V gene end was trimmed by 5 bases and the J gene end by 7 bases; junction bases not matched to a gene: 12. Germline V gene lookup returns CDR1 SGHRS and CDR2 YFSETQ. The CDR3 here is CASREDRGTWENEQFF. The DNA for the CDR3 is TGCGCCAGCAGGGAGGACAGGGGGACCTGGGAGAATGAGCAGTTCTTC.

The CDR3 DNA sequence: TGTGCCAGCAGGGACTGGGAGACCCAGTACTTC. It codes for CASRDWETQYF. The gene calls are TRBV6-2 or TRBV6-3 and TRBJ2-5; D is perhaps TRBD2 (5 bases). V lost 6 bases and J 5 bases, leaving 7 bases between the germline ends. The V gene's germline CDR1 is MNHEY and CDR2 SVGEGT. The CDR3 covers 11 residues.

This clonotype was observed at least ten times. This sequence joins TRBV3-1 and TRBJ2-1, with a possible D match to TRBD1 (6 bases). This CDR3 is built from 16 residues. Between the trimmed V and J ends, which lost 4 bases and 7 bases, there was a span of 20 bases. Germline CDR1 is LGHDT and CDR2 is YNNKEL (reference sequence). The CDR3 protein is CASSPPQWDIGNEQFF. The CDR3 DNA sequence: TGTGCCAGCAGCCCCCCCCAGTGGGACATAGGAAATGAGCAGTTCTTC.

This clonotype turned up a few times. The V and J genes are TRBV7-8 and TRBJ1-1, with a possible D match to TRBD1 (6 bases). Germline CDR1 reads SGHVS; CDR2 reads FQNEAQ. The CDR3 sequence is 15 residues long. Between the trimmed V and J ends, which lost 4 bases and 4 bases, there was a span of 16 bases. CDR3 loop: CASSWNHKGGTEAFF. As DNA, the CDR3 is TGTGCCAGCAGCTGGAACCATAAGGGGGGCACTGAAGCTTTCTTT. Variable domain in full (rest from reference TRBV7-8 and TRBJ1-1): GAGVSQSPRYKVAKRGQDVALRCDPISGHVSLFWYQQALGQGPEFLTYFQNEAQLDKSGLPSDRFFAERPEGSVSTLKIQRTQQEDSAVYLCASSWNHKGGTEAFFGQGTRLTVV.

This chain links TRBV7-9 with TRBJ2-1, with D unresolved. Trimming stripped 3 bases from V and 9 bases from J, with 6 bases between. The CDR3 has 11 residues. The V gene's germline CDR1 is SEHNR and CDR2 FQNEAQ (reference sequence). The CDR3 protein is CASSFVGEQFF. In DNA form, the CDR3 reads TGTGCCAGCAGCTTTGTCGGTGAGCAGTTCTTC.

This clonotype was seen a handful of times. J is TRBJ1-2 and V is TRBV7-3; D perhaps matches TRBD1 (5 bases). Deletions cut 8 bases from V and 4 bases from J, with 20 bases between. The CDR3 runs to 15 residues. The V gene's germline CDR1 is SGHTA and CDR2 FQGTGA. The CDR3 DNA is TGTGCCAGCGGGCTGGGCGCCCAGGGAATCTATGGCTACACCTTC. This codes for CASGLGAQGIYGYTF.

This rearrangement joins TRBV6-5 to TRBJ2-5; D is unresolved. V shed 1 base and J shed 2 bases, with 8 bases lying between them. Germline V lookup: CDR1 MNHEY, CDR2 SVGAGI. The CDR3 extends over 14 amino acids. CDR3 DNA sequence: TGTGCCAGCAGTTACTTGGGCAAGCAAGAGACCCAGTACTTC. It yields the protein CASSYLGKQETQYF.

The chain joins TRBV4-2 to TRBJ1-2, with D possibly matching TRBD1 (5 bases). The CDR3 loop spans 14 amino acids. Germline V gene sequence: CDR1 LGHNA, CDR2 YNFKEQ. V lost 4 bases and J lost 5, with 14 bases in between. CDR3 in DNA: TGTGCCAGCAGCCCCCAAGAGGGGACTTATGGCTACACCTTC. Amino acids: CASSPQEGTYGYTF.

This chain uses TRBV29-1 with TRBJ2-3; 11 nucleotides align to TRBD2. Germline V CDR1 and CDR2: SQVTM, ANQGSEA. With V trimmed by 5 bases and J by 2 bases, 6 bases remained unmatched. This CDR3 region has 15 residues. CDR3 region: CSVSGTSGYTDTQYF. CDR3 nucleotides: TGCAGCGTTAGCGGGACTAGCGGTTACACAGATACGCAGTATTTT.

V and J are TRBV7-2 and TRBJ2-7; 7 bases match TRBD2. The V gene's germline CDR1 is SGHTA and CDR2 FQGNSA. This CDR3 spans 15 amino acids. The trim removed 5 bases at V and 2 bases at J, leaving 9 bases unmatched. The CDR3 sequence: CASSRPPAGAYEQYF. CDR3 bases: TGTGCCAGCAGCCGTCCCCCGGCGGGAGCCTACGAGCAGTACTTC.

This rearrangement joins TRBV15 to TRBJ2-1; a weak D match, TRBD1 (6 bases). The V end was cut by 1 base, the J end by 2 bases, with 12 bases between. The CDR3 loop spans 16 amino acids. In germline, CDR1 is LNHNV, CDR2 YYDKDF (reference sequence). The CDR3 nucleotides are TGTGCCACCAGCAGAGGGACAGCCGGGGCCTACAATGAGCAGTTCTTC. Protein product: CATSRGTAGAYNEQFF.

J is TRBJ1-2 and V is TRBV7-2; D not certain. Germline CDR1 is SGHTA and CDR2 is FQGNSA. This CDR3 contains 13 residues. The V and J ends lost 2 bases and 10 bases respectively, with 14 bases between them. CDR3 residues: CASSLYQETDYTF. Here the CDR3 DNA reads TGTGCCAGCAGCTTATATCAGGAAACTGACTACACCTTC.

The chain joins TRBV24-1 to TRBJ2-1; 10 nucleotides line up with TRBD1. The CDR3 length is 15 residues. V gave up 7 bases and J gave up 2 bases; unmatched junction bases: 4. The germline V gene has CDR1 KGHDR and CDR2 SFDVKD. The DNA for the CDR3 is TGTGCCACCAGATCCGGGACAGGGGCCTACAATGAGCAGTTCTTC. The encoded protein is CATRSGTGAYNEQFF.

The J gene is TRBJ2-3, the V gene TRBV27; no clear D. V was trimmed by 3 bases and J by 3 bases, leaving 13 bases between them. The germline V gene has CDR1 MNHEY and CDR2 SMNVEV (reference sequence). This CDR3 comprises 15 residues. CDR3 sequence: CASSFRLAQTDTQYF. The DNA of the CDR3 is TGTGCCAGCAGTTTCCGGCTGGCCCAGACAGATACGCAGTATTTT.

In its sample, this clonotype was seen a few times. The chain has TRBV29-1 and TRBJ2-3; TRBD1 or TRBD2 may be the D gene (6 bases each). The ends were cut back, 5 bases at V and 1 base at J, with 13 bases in the middle. The CDR3 spans 14 residues. Germline assignment: CDR1 SQVTM and CDR2 ANQGSEA. CDR3 sequence: CSVKGGMGTDTQYF. The DNA for the CDR3 is TGCAGCGTTAAGGGGGGTATGGGCACAGATACGCAGTATTTT.

The table lists this clonotype with a few counts. The rearrangement links TRBV12-3 or TRBV12-4 to TRBJ2-2; D remains ambiguous. The ends were cut back, 8 bases at V and 7 bases at J, with 8 bases in the middle. The CDR3 contains 11 residues. The CDR3, as DNA: TGTGCCAGCTCATCCGGCGGGGAGCTGTTTTTT. It is translated as CASSSGGELFF.

This rearrangement joins TRBV29-1 to TRBJ2-7; no definite D call. CDR3 length: 12 amino acids. In germline, CDR1 is SQVTM, CDR2 ANQGSEA. Between the trimmed V and J ends, which lost 0 bases and 2 bases, there was a span of 5 bases. CDR3 in DNA: TGCAGCGTTGAAGACCGAACCTACGAGCAGTACTTC. This encodes CSVEDRTYEQYF.

The V and J genes are TRBV24-1 and TRBJ2-3; no firm D call. The CDR3 runs to 13 residues. Germline values: CDR1 KGHDR, CDR2 SFDVKD. The germline V and J ends were trimmed by 5 bases and 4 bases, with 9 bases remaining between them. This CDR3 reads CATSATVPDTQYF. The DNA of the CDR3 is TGTGCCACCAGTGCAACAGTACCAGATACGCAGTATTTT.

This clonotype was observed a few times. The rearrangement joins TRBV7-9 to TRBJ2-7; TRBD1 aligns across 8 bases. Per germline, CDR1 SEHNR and CDR2 FQNEAQ (reference sequence). This CDR3 contains 15 residues. J lost 6 bases, V lost 5 bases, and 12 bases had no gene match. CDR3 amino acids: CASSQVGTGIAEQYF. CDR3 in DNA: TGTGCCAGCAGCCAAGTGGGGACAGGAATAGCCGAGCAGTACTTC.

This clonotype was counted a few times. The chain has TRBV7-2 and TRBJ2-7; 7 bases fit TRBD2. This CDR3 is built from 14 residues. From germline, CDR1 is SGHTA and CDR2 FQGNSA. The junction had 4 bases not matched to a gene; V was cut back by 0 bases and J by 5 bases. The CDR3 coding sequence is TGTGCCAGCAGCTTAGCGGGAGGGCTCGACGAGCAGTACTTC. It specifies CASSLAGGLDEQYF.

The genes are TRBV3-1 and TRBJ2-4; no clear D. The CDR3 is 12 residues long. Per the germline V gene, CDR1 is LGHDT and CDR2 is YNNKEL (reference sequence). V lost 1 base and J 8 bases, leaving 6 bases between the germline ends. The CDR3, as DNA: TGTGCCAGCAGCCAAGTTTGGGACATTCAGTACTTC. It translates to CASSQVWDIQYF. Combining the CDR3 with reference TRBV3-1 and TRBJ2-4 gives the whole variable domain DTAVSQTPKYLVTQMGNDKSIKCEQNLGHDTMYWYKQDSKKFLKIMFSYNNKELIINETVPNRFSPKSPDKAHLNLHINSLELGDSAVYFCASSQVWDIQYFGAGTRLSVL.